The 16 T cell receptor beta chains in this list originate from one sample, sequenced in a study of OX40 agonist ivuxolimab in advanced cancers. The method was immunoSEQ multiplex PCR; TCRdb's version includes in-frame clones alone and lacks a portion of them. The table records 50,000 to 75,000 clones, approximately 84% of them present only once. The input for sequencing was CD4+ or CD8+ T cells sorted from blood, taken in a trial of the OX40 agonist ivuxolimab. These receptors were obtained from an adult with an advanced solid tumor such as melanoma, head and neck, liver or kidney cancer.

The V and J genes are TRBV6-6 and TRBJ1-1; unclear D gene. V lost 2 bases to trimming and J lost 3 bases, with 7 bases between them. The CDR3 extends over 13 amino acids. Germline V gives CDR1 MNHNY, CDR2 SVGAGI (reference sequence). The CDR3, as DNA: TGTGCCAGCAGTTACAGGGAGGACACTGAAGCTTTCTTT. Translated: CASSYREDTEAFF.

The J gene is TRBJ2-7, the V gene TRBV10-3; D perhaps matches TRBD2 (5 bases). Looked up from germline, CDR1 is ENHRY and CDR2 is SYGVKD. CDR3 size: 13 residues. The V end was cut by 7 bases, the J end by 1 base, with 11 bases between. CDR3 in amino acids: CAITGGLSYEQYF. CDR3 coding DNA: TGTGCCATCACCGGAGGCCTATCCTACGAGCAGTACTTC.

The V gene is TRBV7-2, the J gene TRBJ2-5; the D is unclear. This CDR3 is 13 amino acids long. Germline V gives CDR1 SGHTA, CDR2 FQGNSA. The ends were cut back, 3 bases at V and 5 bases at J, with 10 bases in the middle. The CDR3 spells CASSFLSSETQYF. CDR3 DNA sequence: TGTGCCAGCAGCTTTCTGAGCTCTGAGACCCAGTACTTC. Filled out from reference TRBV7-2 and TRBJ2-5, the complete variable domain reads GAGVSQSPSNKVTEKGKDVELRCDPISGHTALYWYRQSLGQGLEFLIYFQGNSAPDKSGLPSDRFSAERTGGSVSTLTIQRTQQEDSAVYLCASSFLSSETQYFGPGTRLLVL.

The chain joins TRBV5-6 to TRBJ2-5; unclear D gene. Germline V CDR1 and CDR2: SGHDT, YYEEEE. V was cut by 1 base and J by 5 bases, with 24 bases left in between. This CDR3 comprises 18 residues. The CDR3 reads CASSLMSALGRSQETQYF. The CDR3 nucleotides read TGTGCCAGCAGCTTGATGTCGGCTTTAGGACGATCACAGGAGACCCAGTACTTC.

V is TRBV7-9 and J is TRBJ1-5; D not certain. CDR1 is SEHNR and CDR2 is FQNEAQ in the germline V gene (reference sequence). Trimming pared 2 bases from V and 7 bases from J, leaving 21 bases between. The CDR3 loop spans 17 amino acids. The CDR3: CASSLTGSGSNRQPQHF. In nucleotides, the CDR3 is TGTGCCAGCAGCTTAACCGGGTCCGGGAGCAATAGGCAGCCCCAGCATTTT.

This chain uses TRBV11-3 with TRBJ2-3; either TRBD1 or TRBD2 may fit D (5 bases each). Germline assignment: CDR1 SGHNT and CDR2 YENEEA. V lost 7 bases, J lost 0 bases, and 11 bases lay in between. The CDR3 runs 14 residues. For the CDR3, the DNA is TGTGCCAGCACCCTTTGGGACAGCACAGATACGCAGTATTTT. Protein sequence: CASTLWDSTDTQYF.

The gene calls are TRBV9 and TRBJ1-6; maybe TRBD1 (5 bases). The CDR3 has 15 amino acids. Germline values: CDR1 SGDLS, CDR2 YYNGEE. V shed 0 bases and J shed 8 bases, with 12 bases lying between them. The CDR3 is CASSVDSGSDSPLHF. The CDR3 bases are TGTGCCAGCAGCGTAGATTCAGGGAGTGATTCACCCCTCCACTTT.

The V call is TRBV27, the J call TRBJ2-5, with TRBD2 identical over 15 bases. Germline values: CDR1 MNHEY, CDR2 SMNVEV (reference sequence). This CDR3 contains 18 residues. The J segment lost 0 bases and the V segment lost 3 bases, leaving 5 bases of the junction unmatched. The CDR3: CASSFGLAGGRNQETQYF. The DNA of the CDR3 is TGTGCCAGCAGTTTCGGACTAGCGGGAGGGAGAAACCAAGAGACCCAGTACTTC.

The chain employs TRBV4-1 and TRBJ1-5, with D possibly TRBD1 on 5 matching bases. The CDR3 has 15 residues. With 1 base removed from V and 1 base from J, the gap between germline ends came to 8 bases. Germline CDR1 and CDR2: MGHRA and YSYEKL. CDR3 residues: CASSQVPGSNQPQHF. The CDR3 nucleotides read TGCGCCAGCAGCCAAGTTCCAGGGAGCAATCAGCCCCAGCATTTT.

In DNA form, the CDR3 reads TGTGCCAGCATGGACACTGACTACGAGCAGTACTTC. Translated: CASMDTDYEQYF. The chain couples TRBV5-4 to TRBJ2-7; maybe TRBD1 (5 bases). Per the germline V gene, CDR1 is SGHNT and CDR2 is YYREEE (reference sequence). The CDR3 extends over 12 amino acids. The ends were cut back, 6 bases at V and 3 bases at J, with 10 bases in the middle.

This chain links TRBV23-1 with TRBJ2-1, with a possible D match to TRBD2 (6 bases). TRBV23-1 is given ORF status, its function remaining uncertain. Trimming left V 3 bases short and J 8 bases short, with 20 bases between. This CDR3 has 16 residues. In nucleotides, the CDR3 is TGCGCCAGCAGTCACGGAGGAGGGAGTCGGCGGGATGAGCAGTTCTTC. Translating it yields CASSHGGGSRRDEQFF.

This clone is deemed medium-sized. The V gene is TRBV5-6, the J gene TRBJ1-2; tentative D call: TRBD1 (5 bases). The ends were cut back, 2 bases at V and 4 bases at J, with 12 bases in the middle. Germline V gene lookup returns CDR1 SGHDT and CDR2 YYEEEE. The length of the CDR3 is 14 residues. This chain's CDR3 is CASSFRSRGYGYTF. As DNA, the CDR3 is TGTGCCAGCAGCTTTCGCTCGAGGGGCTATGGCTACACCTTC. The full variable domain, completed using reference TRBV5-6 and TRBJ1-2, is DAGVTQSPTHLIKTRGQQVTLRCSPKSGHDTVSWYQQALGQGPQFIFQYYEEEERQRGNFPDRFSGHQFPNYSSELNVNALLLGDSALYLCASSFRSRGYGYTFGSGTRLTVV.

Details on this clone: The same CDR3 can be traced to other DNA sequences in this sample. The rearrangement joins TRBV9 to TRBJ2-5; 12 nucleotides align to TRBD2. The CDR3 runs to 17 residues. V dropped 2 bases and J dropped 1; count of bases not matched to a gene: 6. The germline gives CDR1 SGDLS, CDR2 YYNGEE. The CDR3 sequence is CASSVGTSGGIQETQYF. CDR3 bases: TGTGCCAGCAGCGTTGGAACTAGCGGGGGGATCCAAGAGACCCAGTACTTC.

The J gene is TRBJ1-1, the V gene TRBV11-3; no reliable D call. The CDR3 length is 16 residues. Germline V gives CDR1 SGHNT, CDR2 YENEEA. Trimming left V 0 bases short and J 1 base short, with 12 bases between. CDR3 protein: CASSLDVAVENTEAFF. The CDR3 DNA sequence: TGTGCCAGCAGCTTAGACGTGGCAGTTGAGAACACTGAAGCTTTCTTT.

The chain recombines TRBV23-1 with TRBJ1-1, with D tentatively TRBD1 (5 bases). TRBV23-1 is an ORF; its function is uncertain. The germline V and J ends were trimmed by 4 bases and 4 bases, with 16 bases remaining between them. This CDR3 region has 15 residues. The CDR3 loop is CASSPPREAGTEAFF. CDR3 DNA: TGCGCCAGCAGTCCCCCCAGGGAGGCGGGCACTGAAGCTTTCTTT.

This sequence joins TRBV2 and TRBJ2-3, with 9 nucleotides matching TRBD1. V lost 1 base to trimming and J lost 4 bases; unmatched junction nucleotides: 9. In germline, CDR1 is SNHLY, CDR2 FYNNEI. The CDR3 has 17 residues. The CDR3 coding sequence is TGTGCCAGCAGTGAAGAATCCGGGACAGGGTGGTCAGATACGCAGTATTTT. Protein sequence: CASSEESGTGWSDTQYF.